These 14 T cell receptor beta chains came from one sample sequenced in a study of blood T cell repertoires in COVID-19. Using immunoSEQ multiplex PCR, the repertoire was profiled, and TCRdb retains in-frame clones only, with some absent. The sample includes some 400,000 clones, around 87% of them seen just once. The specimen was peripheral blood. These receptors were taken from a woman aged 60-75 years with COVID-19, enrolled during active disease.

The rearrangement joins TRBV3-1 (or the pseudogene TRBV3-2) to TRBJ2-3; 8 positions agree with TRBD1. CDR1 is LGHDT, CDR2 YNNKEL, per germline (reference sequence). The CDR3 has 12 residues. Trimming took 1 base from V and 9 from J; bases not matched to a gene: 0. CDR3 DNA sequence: TGTGCCAGCAGCCAAGGACAGGGGACGCAGTATTTT. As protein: CASSQGQGTQYF.

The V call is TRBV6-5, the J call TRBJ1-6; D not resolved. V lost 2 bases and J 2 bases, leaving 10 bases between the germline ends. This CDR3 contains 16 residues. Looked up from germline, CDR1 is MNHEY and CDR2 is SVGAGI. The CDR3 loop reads CASSYTRGTYNSPLHF. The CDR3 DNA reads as TGTGCCAGCAGTTACACCCGGGGAACCTATAATTCACCCCTCCACTTT.

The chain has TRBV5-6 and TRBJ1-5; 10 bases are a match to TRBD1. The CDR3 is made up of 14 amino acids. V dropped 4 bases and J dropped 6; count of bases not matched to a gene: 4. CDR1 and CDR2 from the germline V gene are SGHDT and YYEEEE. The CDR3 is CASSRDRGAQPQHF. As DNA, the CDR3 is TGTGCCAGCAGCAGGGACAGGGGAGCTCAGCCCCAGCATTTT.

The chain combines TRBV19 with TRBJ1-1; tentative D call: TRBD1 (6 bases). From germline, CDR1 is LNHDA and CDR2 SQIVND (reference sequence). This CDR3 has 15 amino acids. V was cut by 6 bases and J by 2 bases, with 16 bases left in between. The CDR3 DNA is TGTGCCAGTAGGGCTAAGGGGGGGCGAAACACTGAAGCTTTCTTT. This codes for CASRAKGGRNTEAFF.

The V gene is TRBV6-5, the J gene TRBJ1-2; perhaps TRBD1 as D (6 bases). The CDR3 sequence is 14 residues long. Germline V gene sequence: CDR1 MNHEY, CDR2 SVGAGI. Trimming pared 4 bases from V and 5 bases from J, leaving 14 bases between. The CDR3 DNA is TGTGCCAGCAGTTCCCAGGGGCAGACGTATGGCTACACCTTC. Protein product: CASSSQGQTYGYTF.

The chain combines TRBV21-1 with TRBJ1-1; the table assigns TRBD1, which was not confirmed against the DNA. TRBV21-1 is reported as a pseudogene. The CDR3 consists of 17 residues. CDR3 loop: CASSTLGQGRTNTEAFF. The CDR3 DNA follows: TGTGCCAGCAGCACCCTCGGACAGGGGCGGACGAACACTGAAGCTTTCTTT.

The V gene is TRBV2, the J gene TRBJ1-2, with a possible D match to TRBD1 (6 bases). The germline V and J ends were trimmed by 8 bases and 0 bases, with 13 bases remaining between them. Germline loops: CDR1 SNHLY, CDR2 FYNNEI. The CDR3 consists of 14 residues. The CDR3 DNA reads TGTGCCAGCGGATTGGACAGCGCTAACTATGGCTACACCTTC. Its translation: CASGLDSANYGYTF.

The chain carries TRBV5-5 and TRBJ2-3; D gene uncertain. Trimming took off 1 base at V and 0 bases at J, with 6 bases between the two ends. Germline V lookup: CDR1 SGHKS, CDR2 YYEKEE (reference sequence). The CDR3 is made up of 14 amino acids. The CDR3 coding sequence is TGTGCCAGCAGCTTGCATACTAGCACAGATACGCAGTATTTT. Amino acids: CASSLHTSTDTQYF.

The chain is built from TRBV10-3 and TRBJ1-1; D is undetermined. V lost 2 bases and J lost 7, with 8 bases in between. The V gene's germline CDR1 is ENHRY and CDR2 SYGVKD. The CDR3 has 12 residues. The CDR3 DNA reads TGTGCCATCAGTGAGGCGGGATATGAAGCTTTCTTT. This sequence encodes CAISEAGYEAFF.

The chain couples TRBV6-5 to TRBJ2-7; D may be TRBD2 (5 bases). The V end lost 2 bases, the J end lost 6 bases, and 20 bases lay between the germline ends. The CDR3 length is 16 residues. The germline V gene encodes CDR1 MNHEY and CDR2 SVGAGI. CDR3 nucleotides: TGTGCCAGCAGTTACGGAAAGCCAGCGGCGAGCGGCGAGCAGTACTTC. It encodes CASSYGKPAASGEQYF.

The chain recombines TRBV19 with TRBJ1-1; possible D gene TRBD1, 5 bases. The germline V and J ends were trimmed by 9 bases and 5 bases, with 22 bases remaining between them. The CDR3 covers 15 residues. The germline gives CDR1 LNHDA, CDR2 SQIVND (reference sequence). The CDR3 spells CARRKVGGWWTEAFF. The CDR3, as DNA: TGTGCCAGGAGAAAGGTCGGGGGATGGTGGACTGAAGCTTTCTTT.

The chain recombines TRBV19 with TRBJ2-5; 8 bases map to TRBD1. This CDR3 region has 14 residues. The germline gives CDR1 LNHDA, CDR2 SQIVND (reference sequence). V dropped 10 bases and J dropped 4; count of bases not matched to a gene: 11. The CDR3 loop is CATRAGTGTETQYF. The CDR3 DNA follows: TGTGCCACCAGAGCCGGGACAGGTACAGAGACCCAGTACTTC.

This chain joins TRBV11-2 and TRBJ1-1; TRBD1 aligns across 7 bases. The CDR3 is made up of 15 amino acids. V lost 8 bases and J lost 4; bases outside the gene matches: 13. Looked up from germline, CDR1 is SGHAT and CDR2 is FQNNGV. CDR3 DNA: TGTGCCAGCCAACGGTCTGGGACAGTTCTCACTGAAGCTTTCTTT. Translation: CASQRSGTVLTEAFF.

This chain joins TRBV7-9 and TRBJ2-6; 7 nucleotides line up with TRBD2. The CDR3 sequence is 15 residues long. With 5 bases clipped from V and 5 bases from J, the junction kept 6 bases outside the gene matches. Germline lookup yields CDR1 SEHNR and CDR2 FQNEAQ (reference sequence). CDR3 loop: CASSPRGIRANVLTF. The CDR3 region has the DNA TGTGCCAGCAGCCCGCGGGGGATCCGGGCCAACGTCCTGACTTTC. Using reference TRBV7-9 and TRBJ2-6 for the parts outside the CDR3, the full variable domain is DTGVSQNPRHKITKRGQNVTFRCDPISEHNRLYWYRQTLGQGPEFLTYFQNEAQLEKSRLLSDRFSAERPKGSFSTLEIQRTEQGDSAMYLCASSPRGIRANVLTFGAGSRLTVL.